Given below is one T cell receptor beta chain in context. Survey-level TCR beta sequencing used the immunoSEQ assay. Some clones are missing from TCRdb's copy, which holds only in-frame ones; the method was immunoSEQ multiplex PCR. In the table there are about 68,000 clones, 93% of which are singletons. Sequenced sample: PBMCs. The receptor comes from a middle-aged man with rheumatoid arthritis.

CDR3 amino acids: CASSQAGGTIYF. CDR3 in DNA: TGTGCCAGCAGCCAAGCGGGGGGAACCATATATTTT. This chain connects TRBV3-1 (or the pseudogene TRBV3-2) to TRBJ1-3; D is perhaps TRBD1 (5 bases). The germline CDR1 and CDR2 sequences are LGHDT and YNNKEL (reference sequence). V was clipped by 1 base and J by 10 bases, with 8 bases between them. The CDR3 extends over 12 amino acids.